The rows below give T cell receptor beta chains drawn from one sample of a study of blood T cell repertoires in COVID-19. This table comes from immunoSEQ multiplex PCR, and its TCRdb copy is limited to in-frame clones, with some not included. The sample carries around 230,000 clones, approximately 84% recorded once. The sequenced material came from peripheral blood. All receptors derive from a woman over 75 with acute or convalescent COVID-19. The conserved cysteine and the conserved F or W are not part of the CDR3 here.

TRBV5-1	TRBJ1-6	ASSLGQNNSPLH
TRBV2	TRBJ2-7	ASIQDSNNEQY
TRBV29-1	TRBJ1-2	SVEVLGAGYGYT
TRBV19	TRBJ1-4	ASSSYRGATNEKLF
TRBV28	TRBJ2-1	ASSSSGTSNEQF
TRBV5-4	TRBJ2-5	ASSKLGGDLQETQY
TRBV6-6	TRBJ2-2	ASSVTRNTGELF
TRBV3-1/TRBV3-2	TRBJ1-6	ASSQGVRSNSPLH
TRBV5-1	TRBJ1-1	ASSLGGGSVNTEAF
TRBV6-8	TRBJ1-1	ASSLPGREGGSVNTEAF
TRBV28	TRBJ2-7	ASSPGLAANGQY
TRBV9	TRBJ1-3	ASSALSSGNTIY
TRBV6-5	TRBJ1-1	ASRGDRVMNTEAF
TRBV19	TRBJ1-2	ASSQGARGYT
TRBV10-3	TRBJ1-2	AISQTGDYGYT
TRBV15	TRBJ1-5	ATSRVLDRGNQPQH
TRBV5-1	TRBJ1-1	ASSPWTGGSDTEAF
TRBV28	TRBJ2-2	ASSWTGNTGELF
TRBV7-8	TRBJ2-1	ASSMTGYEQF
TRBV29-1	TRBJ1-1	SVSGGNTEAF
TRBV5-8	TRBJ2-3	ASSPFRGTDTQY
TRBV19	TRBJ2-1	ASSLSGYNEQF
TRBV11-2	TRBJ1-1	ASNGHLNTEAF
TRBV11-2	TRBJ1-1	ASSLERGAEAF
TRBV18	TRBJ1-2	ASSPTTGGYGYT
TRBV29-1	TRBJ2-2	SVEKSGANTGELF
TRBV6-5	TRBJ1-4	ASSVGQGGKLF
TRBV28	TRBJ2-7	AIGGGPSSYEQY
TRBV5-8	TRBJ2-3	ASSQAGVALGTQY
TRBV19	TRBJ1-1	ASSTTGQANTEAF
TRBV27	TRBJ2-2	ASQGVPNTGELF
TRBV29-1	TRBJ1-2	SVVNPGQGDYGYT
TRBV5-1	TRBJ2-5	ASNAGTGIVQETQY
TRBV5-1	TRBJ2-1	ASSLPTASGTYNEQF
TRBV19	TRBJ1-2	ASKVTGGGLNYGYT
TRBV5-8	TRBJ2-2	ASSRGLAGGELF
TRBV18	TRBJ2-2	ASSPPNRDTGELF
TRBV7-2	TRBJ2-5	ASSWGLAGGRAQY
TRBV7-8	TRBJ2-1	ASSLQTGVTYNEQF
TRBV18	TRBJ2-1	ASSPQTGDEQF
TRBV9	TRBJ2-1	ASSITGGNQPGEQF
TRBV7-9	TRBJ1-4	ASSLRGTNEKLF
TRBV7-7	TRBJ2-1	ASSLDSASSYNEQF
TRBV5-1	TRBJ1-2	ASSLVGGGDYGYT
TRBV7-7	TRBJ2-7	ASSLAQGQGEQY
TRBV12-3/TRBV12-4	TRBJ2-1	ASSRTGFEQF
TRBV20-1	TRBJ2-7	SASGTGPLNEQY
TRBV16	TRBJ1-6	ASSPGASYNSPLH
TRBV6-1	TRBJ1-2	ASSDLQVTASGYT
TRBV3-1/TRBV3-2	TRBJ1-1	ASSQGDRDATEAF
TRBV19	TRBJ1-3	ASSRYPTRTGSNTLSGNTIY
TRBV30	TRBJ1-2	AWRSDNANYGYT
TRBV3-1/TRBV3-2	TRBJ1-3	ASSPSSRDRGPLSSGNTIY
TRBV6-1	TRBJ2-3	ASSEAGTGSTDTQY
TRBV5-1	TRBJ1-6	ASSKERQDYNSPLH
TRBV6-2/TRBV6-3	TRBJ2-7	ASSSPSRTLYEQY
TRBV5-1	TRBJ2-5	ASSLWGSRDRGQETQY